These T cell receptor beta chains were read from a single sample in a study of Ad26.COV2.S vaccination and SARS-CoV-2 variants. The data were produced by immunoSEQ multiplex PCR, yet TCRdb's version contains in-frame clones alone and is incomplete. Of roughly 330,000 clones detected, about 90% appear once; the ten largest clones hold around 5.5%. The source material was peripheral blood, sampled in a trial of Ad26.COV2.S vaccine versus placebo. Receptors originate from a person between 18 and 65 years old who received the Ad26.COV2.S COVID-19 vaccine or a placebo. CDR3s include the opening cysteine and the closing phenylalanine or tryptophan. Fields, in order: V gene, D gene, J gene, clone size, CDR3 DNA, CDR3 protein. D genes are given only for firm matches. For some rows the clone size is stated as once, few or many, or as a class when expanded; others skip it.

TRBV4-1,.,TRBJ1-3,.,TGCGCCAGCAGCCCCGCCCGAGGAGGCCCTCTCTCTGGAAACACCATATATTTT,CASSPARGGPLSGNTIYF
TRBV5-4,.,TRBJ1-5,once,TGTGCCAGCAGCTTGGGCGGGGATAGCAATCAGCCCCAGCATTTT,CASSLGGDSNQPQHF
TRBV27,.,TRBJ1-3,once,TGTGCCAGCAGTCACCGCCGGGACACTGGAAACACCATATATTTT,CASSHRRDTGNTIYF
TRBV12-3/TRBV12-4,.,TRBJ2-1,.,TGTGCCAGTATGAGGAACAATGAGCAGTTCTTC,CASMRNNEQFF
TRBV2,TRBD1,TRBJ1-2,.,TGTGCCAGCAGTGCGAGAGACAGGGGCCCCTATGGCTACACCTTC,CASSARDRGPYGYTF
TRBV11-2,.,TRBJ2-5,.,TGTGCCAGCAGCCTTCACAGGGAAGGGCGAGAGACCCAGTACTTC,CASSLHREGRETQYF
TRBV27,TRBD2,TRBJ2-1,.,TGTGCCAGCAGTTTACTCCGGACTAGCGTCGGTGAGCAGTTCTTC,CASSLLRTSVGEQFF
TRBV3-1/TRBV3-2,.,TRBJ1-2,.,TGTGCCAGCAGCCAAGAGTGGGGGGGATCTGCCTATGGCTACACCTTC,CASSQEWGGSAYGYTF
TRBV28,.,TRBJ2-3,once,TGTGCCAGCAGTCCCCCTTCGACAGATACGCAGTATTTT,CASSPPSTDTQYF
TRBV14,.,TRBJ2-1,.,TGTGCCAGCAGCCAGGAAAACTCCTACAATGAGCAGTTCTTC,CASSQENSYNEQFF
TRBV11-2,.,TRBJ1-6,.,TGTGCCAGCAGCTTGGGGACGGGTTCACCCCTCCACTTT,CASSLGTGSPLHF
TRBV4-3,.,TRBJ2-4,.,TGCGCCAGCAGCCAAGAAATACTAGAGGGCGACCTAATTCAGTACTTC,CASSQEILEGDLIQYF
TRBV19,.,TRBJ1-1,.,TGTGCCAGTAGTATAGGGTGGACTGAAGCTTTCTTT,CASSIGWTEAFF
TRBV13,TRBD1,TRBJ1-2,.,TGTGCCAGCAGCTTAATTCAGGGGGTTACCTATGGCTACACCTTC,CASSLIQGVTYGYTF
TRBV7-2,.,TRBJ2-5,.,TGTGCCAGCAGCTTCACAGCGTACCAAGAGACCCAGTACTTC,CASSFTAYQETQYF
TRBV6-5,.,TRBJ1-1,.,TGTGCCAGCAGTTACTCGATAGGGGGGGGAACTGAAGCTTTCTTT,CASSYSIGGGTEAFF
TRBV6-5,.,TRBJ1-2,.,TGTGCCAGCACGAAAGGGAAGAACTATGGCTACACCTTC,CASTKGKNYGYTF
TRBV6-1,TRBD2,TRBJ2-1,.,TGTGCCAGCAGTGAACGGACACGGGAGGACCAACAATACAATGAGCAGTTCTTC,CASSERTREDQQYNEQFF
TRBV6-6,.,TRBJ1-1,.,TGTGCCAGCATGGACAGAAGGAACACTGAAGCTTTCTTT,CASMDRRNTEAFF
TRBV6-2/TRBV6-3,TRBD2,TRBJ2-3,.,TGTGCCAGCAGTTACCCGGCGGTAGCGGGAGGAACAGATACGCAGTATTTT,CASSYPAVAGGTDTQYF
TRBV18,.,TRBJ1-6,.,TGTGCCAGCTCACCAATTGGATTCGGTTCACCCCTCCACTTT,CASSPIGFGSPLHF
TRBV4-3,.,TRBJ1-1,.,TGCGCCAGCAGCCAAGACGGCTTTAACACTGAAGCTTTCTTT,CASSQDGFNTEAFF
TRBV23-1,.,TRBJ2-7,.,TGCGCCAGCAGTCATTACGAGCAGTACTTC,CASSHYEQYF
TRBV27,TRBD1,TRBJ1-5,.,TGTGCCAGCAGTTTCTCGACAGGGAGACAGCCCCAGCATTTT,CASSFSTGRQPQHF
TRBV25-1,TRBD1,TRBJ1-1,.,TGTGCCAGCAGTGAATTGGCAGGGGGCACTGAAGCTTTCTTT,CASSELAGGTEAFF
TRBV25-1,TRBD1,TRBJ2-1,few,TGTGCCAGCAGGGACACAGGGGACCCCTACAATGAGCAGTTCTTC,CASRDTGDPYNEQFF
TRBV6-4,.,TRBJ2-3,once,TGTGCCAGCAGTGTCAGTTTGGGCACAGATACGCAGTATTTT,CASSVSLGTDTQYF
TRBV18,TRBD1,TRBJ1-6,.,TGTGCCAGCTCCCTCGACAGGGGGGGTTCACCCCTCCACTTT,CASSLDRGGSPLHF
TRBV24-1,.,TRBJ1-5,.,TGTGCCACCAGTGTTTCGCAGCCCCAGCATTTT,CATSVSQPQHF
TRBV11-2,.,TRBJ2-1,once,TGTGCCAGCAGCTCATCCCCCTCCCGGGTCGAACAGTTCTTC,CASSSSPSRVEQFF
TRBV19,TRBD1,TRBJ1-1,.,TGTGCCAGTAGTCTCTACAGGGGCCTCTGGCCTGAAGCTTTCTTT,CASSLYRGLWPEAFF
TRBV21-1,.,TRBJ1-2,.,TGTGCCAGCCCCGCAATATATGGCTACACCTTC,CASPAIYGYTF
TRBV19,.,TRBJ1-1,.,TGTGCCAGTAGTATAACCGGCACTGAAGCTTTCTTT,CASSITGTEAFF
TRBV4-1,.,TRBJ1-1,.,TGCGCCAGCAGCCGAGACACTGAAGCTTTCTTT,CASSRDTEAFF
TRBV4-3,TRBD2,TRBJ2-1,.,TGCGCCAGCAGCCAAGATCTTCGGCTAGCGGCCTACAATGAGCAGTTCTTC,CASSQDLRLAAYNEQFF
TRBV24-1,.,TRBJ2-3,.,TGTGCCACCAGTGAAACCGCAGGGACAGATACGCAGTATTTT,CATSETAGTDTQYF
TRBV6-5,.,TRBJ2-3,.,TGTGCCAGCAGTTACTCCTCCGCCGATACGCAGTATTTT,CASSYSSADTQYF